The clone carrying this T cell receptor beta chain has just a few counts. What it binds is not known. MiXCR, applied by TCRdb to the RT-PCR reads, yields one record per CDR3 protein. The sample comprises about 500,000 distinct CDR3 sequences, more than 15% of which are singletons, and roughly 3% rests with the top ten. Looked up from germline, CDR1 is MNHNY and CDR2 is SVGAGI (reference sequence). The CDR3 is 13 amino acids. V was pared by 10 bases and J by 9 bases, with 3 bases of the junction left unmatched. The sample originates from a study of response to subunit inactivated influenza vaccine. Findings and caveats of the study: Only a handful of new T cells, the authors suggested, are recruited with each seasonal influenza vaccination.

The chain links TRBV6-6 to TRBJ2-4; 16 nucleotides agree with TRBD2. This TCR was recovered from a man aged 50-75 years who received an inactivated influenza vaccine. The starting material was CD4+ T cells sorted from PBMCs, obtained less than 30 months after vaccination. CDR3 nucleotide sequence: TGTGCCACCGGGACTAGCGGGGGGGGCATTCAGTACTTC. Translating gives CATGTSGGGIQYF.